The entry that follows covers one T cell receptor beta chain sequence. Clones were sequenced by immunoSEQ multiplex PCR, and TCRdb holds only the in-frame ones, with some missing. The sample has about 98,000 clones; approximately 78% are singletons. This record belongs to a study of blood T cell repertoires in COVID-19. This CDR3 has 15 residues. After removal of 3 bases from V and 2 bases from J, the junction contained 5 bases not matched to a gene. Germline CDR1 and CDR2: SQVTM and ANQGSEA. V and J are TRBV29-1 and TRBJ2-1; 9 bases match TRBD1. This receptor was taken from a man in his 60s with active or convalescent COVID-19. Sequences were obtained from peripheral blood. The CDR3 here is CSVERRDRAYNEQFF. CDR3 sequence (DNA): TGCAGCGTTGAGCGTCGGGACAGGGCCTACAATGAGCAGTTCTTC.